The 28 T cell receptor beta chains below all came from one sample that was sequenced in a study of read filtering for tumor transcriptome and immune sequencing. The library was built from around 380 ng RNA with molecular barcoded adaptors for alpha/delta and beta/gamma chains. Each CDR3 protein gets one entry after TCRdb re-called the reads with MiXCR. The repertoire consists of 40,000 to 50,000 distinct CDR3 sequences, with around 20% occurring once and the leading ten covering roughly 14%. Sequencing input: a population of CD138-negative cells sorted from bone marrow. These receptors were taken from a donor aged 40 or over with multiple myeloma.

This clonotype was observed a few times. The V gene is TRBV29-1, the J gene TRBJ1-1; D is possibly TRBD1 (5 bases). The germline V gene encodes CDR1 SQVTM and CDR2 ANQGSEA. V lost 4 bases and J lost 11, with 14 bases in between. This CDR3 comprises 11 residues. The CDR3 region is CSVATPGRAFF. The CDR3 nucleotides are TGCAGCGTTGCCACCCCGGGACGGGCTTTCTTT.

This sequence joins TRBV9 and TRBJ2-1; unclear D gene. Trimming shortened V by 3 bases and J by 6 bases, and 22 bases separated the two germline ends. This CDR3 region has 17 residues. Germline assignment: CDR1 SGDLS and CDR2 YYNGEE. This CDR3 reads CASSDGQTAALANEQFF. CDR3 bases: TGTGCCAGCAGCGATGGGCAGACGGCAGCGTTGGCCAATGAGCAGTTCTTC.

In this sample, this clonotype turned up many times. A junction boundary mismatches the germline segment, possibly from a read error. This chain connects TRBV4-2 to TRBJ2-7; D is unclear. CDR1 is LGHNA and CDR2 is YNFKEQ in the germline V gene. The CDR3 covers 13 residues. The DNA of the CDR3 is TGTGCCAGCGGCCAGGTCACAGACTACGAGCAGTACTTC. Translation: CASGQVTDYEQYF.

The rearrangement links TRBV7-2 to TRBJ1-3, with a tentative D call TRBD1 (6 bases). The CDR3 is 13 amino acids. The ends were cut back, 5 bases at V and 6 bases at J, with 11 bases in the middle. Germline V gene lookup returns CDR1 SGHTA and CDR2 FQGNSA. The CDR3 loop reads CASSLTGSNTIYF. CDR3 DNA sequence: TGTGCCAGCAGCCTTACAGGGTCAAACACCATATATTTT.

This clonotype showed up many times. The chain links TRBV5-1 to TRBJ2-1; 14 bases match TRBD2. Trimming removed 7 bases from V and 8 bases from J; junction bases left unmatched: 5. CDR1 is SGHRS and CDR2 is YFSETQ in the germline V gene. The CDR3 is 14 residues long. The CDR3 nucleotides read TGCGCCAGCGGGGGACTAGCGGGAGTCGATGAGCAGTTCTTC. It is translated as CASGGLAGVDEQFF.

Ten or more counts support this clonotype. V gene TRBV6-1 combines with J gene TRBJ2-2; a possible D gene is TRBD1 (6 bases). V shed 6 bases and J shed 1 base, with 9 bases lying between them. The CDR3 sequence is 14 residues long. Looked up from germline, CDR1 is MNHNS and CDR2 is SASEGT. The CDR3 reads CASRPQGNTGELFF. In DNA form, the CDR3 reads TGTGCCAGCAGACCACAGGGGAACACCGGGGAGCTGTTTTTT.

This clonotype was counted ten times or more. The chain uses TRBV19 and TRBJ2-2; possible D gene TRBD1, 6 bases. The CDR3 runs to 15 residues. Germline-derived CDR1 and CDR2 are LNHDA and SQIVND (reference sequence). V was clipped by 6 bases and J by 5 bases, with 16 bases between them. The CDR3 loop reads CASRHPGQRTGELFF. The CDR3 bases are TGTGCCAGTAGACATCCGGGACAAAGGACCGGGGAGCTGTTTTTT.

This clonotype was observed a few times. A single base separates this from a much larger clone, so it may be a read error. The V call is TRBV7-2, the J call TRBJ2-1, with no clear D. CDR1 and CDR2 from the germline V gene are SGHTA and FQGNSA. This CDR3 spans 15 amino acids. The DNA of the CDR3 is TGTGCCAGCAGCATCCCGGTCGGATTATACAATGAGCAGCTCTTC. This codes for CASSIPVGLYNEQLF.

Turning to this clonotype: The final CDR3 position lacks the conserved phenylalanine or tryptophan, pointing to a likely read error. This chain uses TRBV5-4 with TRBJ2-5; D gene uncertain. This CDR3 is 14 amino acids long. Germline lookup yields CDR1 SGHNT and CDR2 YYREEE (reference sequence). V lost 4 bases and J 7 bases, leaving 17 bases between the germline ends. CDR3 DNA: TGTGCCAGCAGCGGGGAAGGTCGTAAGGGGACCCAGTACCTC. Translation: CASSGEGRKGTQYL.

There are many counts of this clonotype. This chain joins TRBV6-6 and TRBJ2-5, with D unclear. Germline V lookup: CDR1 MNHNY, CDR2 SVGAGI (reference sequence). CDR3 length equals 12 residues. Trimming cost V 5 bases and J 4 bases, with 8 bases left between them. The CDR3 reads CASSATRETQYF. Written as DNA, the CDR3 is TGTGCCAGCAGTGCCACGAGAGAGACCCAGTACTTC.

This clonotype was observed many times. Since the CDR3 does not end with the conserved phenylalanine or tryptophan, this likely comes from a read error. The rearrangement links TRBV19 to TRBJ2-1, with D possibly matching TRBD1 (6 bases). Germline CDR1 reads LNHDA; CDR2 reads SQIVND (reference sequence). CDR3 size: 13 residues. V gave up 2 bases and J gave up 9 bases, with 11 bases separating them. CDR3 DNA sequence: TGTGCCAGTAGTATAATCCCAGGGGCTGAGCAGTTCCTC. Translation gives CASSIIPGAEQFL.

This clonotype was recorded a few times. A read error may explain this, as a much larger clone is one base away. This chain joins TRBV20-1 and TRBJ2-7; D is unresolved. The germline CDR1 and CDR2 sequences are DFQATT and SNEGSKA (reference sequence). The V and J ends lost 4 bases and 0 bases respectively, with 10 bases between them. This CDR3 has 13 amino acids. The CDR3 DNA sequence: TGCAGTGCTAACTCCAGAGTCTCCTACGAGCAGTACTTC. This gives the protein CSANSRVSYEQYF.

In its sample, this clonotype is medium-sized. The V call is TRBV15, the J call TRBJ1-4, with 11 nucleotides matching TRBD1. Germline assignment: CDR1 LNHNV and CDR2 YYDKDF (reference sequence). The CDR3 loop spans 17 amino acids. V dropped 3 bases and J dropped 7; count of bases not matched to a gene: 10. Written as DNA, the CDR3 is TGTGCCACCAGCAGTGGTTTTACCGGGACAGGGGGTGAAAAACTGTTTTTT. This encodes CATSSGFTGTGGEKLFF.

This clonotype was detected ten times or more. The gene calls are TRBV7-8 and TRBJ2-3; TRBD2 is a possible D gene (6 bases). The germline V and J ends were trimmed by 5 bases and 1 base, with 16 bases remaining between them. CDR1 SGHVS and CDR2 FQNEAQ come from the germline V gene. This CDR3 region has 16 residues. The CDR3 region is CASSLVGGSRTDTQYF. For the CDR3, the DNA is TGTGCCAGCAGCCTAGTTGGGGGGTCACGCACAGATACGCAGTATTTT.

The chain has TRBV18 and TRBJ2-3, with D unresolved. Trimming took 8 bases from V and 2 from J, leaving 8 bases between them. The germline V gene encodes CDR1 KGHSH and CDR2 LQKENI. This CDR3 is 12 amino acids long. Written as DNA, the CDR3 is TGTGCCAGCCAAGACTTCACAGATACGCAGTATTTT. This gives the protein CASQDFTDTQYF. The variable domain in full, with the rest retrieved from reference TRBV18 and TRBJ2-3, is NAGVMQNPRHLVRRRGQEARLRCSPMKGHSHVYWYRQLPEEGLKFMVYLQKENIIDESGMPKERFSAEFPKEGPSILRIQQVVRGDSAAYFCASQDFTDTQYFGPGTRLTVL.

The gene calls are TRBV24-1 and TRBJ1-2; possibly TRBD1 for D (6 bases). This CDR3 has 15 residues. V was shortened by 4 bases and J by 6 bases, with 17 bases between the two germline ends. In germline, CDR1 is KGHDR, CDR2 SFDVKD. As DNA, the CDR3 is TGTGCCACCAGTGACTCCGATTTAAACAGGGATGGCTACACCTTC. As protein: CATSDSDLNRDGYTF.

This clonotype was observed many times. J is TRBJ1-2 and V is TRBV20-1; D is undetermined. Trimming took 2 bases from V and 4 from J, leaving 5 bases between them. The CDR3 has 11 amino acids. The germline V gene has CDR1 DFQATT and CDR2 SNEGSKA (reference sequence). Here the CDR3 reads CSARTVYGYTF. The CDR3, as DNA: TGCAGTGCTAGAACGGTCTATGGCTACACCTTC.

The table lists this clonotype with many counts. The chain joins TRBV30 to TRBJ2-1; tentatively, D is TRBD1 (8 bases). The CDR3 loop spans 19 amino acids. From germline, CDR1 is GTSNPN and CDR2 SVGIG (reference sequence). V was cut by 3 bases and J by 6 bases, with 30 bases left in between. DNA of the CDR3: TGTGCCTGGAGGGAATACAGGGGGTTGGGAGGCGGGAGTTTCAATGAGCAGTTCTTC. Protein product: CAWREYRGLGGGSFNEQFF. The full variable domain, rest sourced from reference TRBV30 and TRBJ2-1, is SQTIHQWPATLVQPVGSPLSLECTVEGTSNPNLYWYRQAAGRGLQLLFYSVGIGQISSEVPQNLSASRPQDRQFILSSKKLLLSDSGFYLCAWREYRGLGGGSFNEQFFGPGTRLTVL.

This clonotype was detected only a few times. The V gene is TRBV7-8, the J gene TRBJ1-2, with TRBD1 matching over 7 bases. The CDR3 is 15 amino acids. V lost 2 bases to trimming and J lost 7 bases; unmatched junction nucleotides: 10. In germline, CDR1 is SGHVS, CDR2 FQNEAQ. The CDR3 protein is CASSLLALTGVGYTF. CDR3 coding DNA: TGTGCCAGCAGCTTATTGGCCCTCACAGGGGTTGGCTACACCTTC.

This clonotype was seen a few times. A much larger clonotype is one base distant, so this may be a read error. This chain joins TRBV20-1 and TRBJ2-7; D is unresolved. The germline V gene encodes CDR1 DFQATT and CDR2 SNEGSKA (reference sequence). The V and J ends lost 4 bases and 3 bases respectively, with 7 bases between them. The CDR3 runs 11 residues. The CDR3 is CSATQIYEQYF. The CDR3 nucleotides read TGCAGTGCTACCCAGATCTACGAGCAGTACTTC.

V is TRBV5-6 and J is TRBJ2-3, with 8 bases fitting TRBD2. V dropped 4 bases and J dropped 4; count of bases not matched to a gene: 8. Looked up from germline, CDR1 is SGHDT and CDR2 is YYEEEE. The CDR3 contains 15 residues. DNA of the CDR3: TGTGCCAGCAGCCTGAGCGGGAGAGCTTCAGATACGCAGTATTTT. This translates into CASSLSGRASDTQYF.

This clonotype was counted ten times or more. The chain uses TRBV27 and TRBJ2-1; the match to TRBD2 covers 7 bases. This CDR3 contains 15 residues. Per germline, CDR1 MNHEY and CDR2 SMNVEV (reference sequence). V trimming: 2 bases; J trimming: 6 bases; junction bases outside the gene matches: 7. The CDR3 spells CASSLNPAGSNEQFF. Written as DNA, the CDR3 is TGTGCCAGCAGTTTAAATCCAGCGGGGTCCAATGAGCAGTTCTTC.

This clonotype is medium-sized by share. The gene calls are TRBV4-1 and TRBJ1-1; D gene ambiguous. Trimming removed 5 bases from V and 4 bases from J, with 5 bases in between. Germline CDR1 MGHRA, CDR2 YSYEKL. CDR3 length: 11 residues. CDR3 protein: CASSWGTEAFF. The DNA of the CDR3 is TGCGCCAGCAGCTGGGGCACTGAAGCTTTCTTT.

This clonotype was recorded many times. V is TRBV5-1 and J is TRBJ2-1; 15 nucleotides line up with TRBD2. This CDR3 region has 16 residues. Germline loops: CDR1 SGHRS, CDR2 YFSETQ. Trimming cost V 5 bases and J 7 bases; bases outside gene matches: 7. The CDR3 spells CASSWSGTSGGNEQFF. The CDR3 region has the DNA TGCGCCAGCAGTTGGTCCGGGACTAGCGGGGGGAATGAGCAGTTCTTC.

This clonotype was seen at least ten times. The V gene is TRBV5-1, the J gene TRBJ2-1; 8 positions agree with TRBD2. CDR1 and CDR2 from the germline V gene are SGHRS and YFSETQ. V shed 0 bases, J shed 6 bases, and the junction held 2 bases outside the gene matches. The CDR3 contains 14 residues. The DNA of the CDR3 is TGCGCCAGCAGCTTGGGGGGGACTAGCAATGAGCAGTTCTTC. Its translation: CASSLGGTSNEQFF.

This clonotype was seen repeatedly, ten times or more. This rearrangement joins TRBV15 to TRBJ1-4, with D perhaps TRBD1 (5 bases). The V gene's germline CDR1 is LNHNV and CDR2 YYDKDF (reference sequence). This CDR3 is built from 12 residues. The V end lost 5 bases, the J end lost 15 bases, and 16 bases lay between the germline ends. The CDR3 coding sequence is TGTGCCACCAGCCCGGGGCCGGGACGAATGTTTTTT. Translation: CATSPGPGRMFF.

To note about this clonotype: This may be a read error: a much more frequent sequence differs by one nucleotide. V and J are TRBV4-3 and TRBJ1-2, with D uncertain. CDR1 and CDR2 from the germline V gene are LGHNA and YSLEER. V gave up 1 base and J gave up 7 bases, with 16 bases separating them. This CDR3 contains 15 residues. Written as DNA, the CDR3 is TGCGCCAGCAGCCAAGGGGCCTCCCTACACGGTGGCTACACCTTC. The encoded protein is CASSQGASLHGGYTF.

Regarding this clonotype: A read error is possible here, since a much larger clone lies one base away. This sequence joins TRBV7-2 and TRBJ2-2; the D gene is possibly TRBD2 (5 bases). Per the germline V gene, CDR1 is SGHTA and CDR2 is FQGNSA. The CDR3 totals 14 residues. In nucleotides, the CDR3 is TGTGCCAGCAGCTTAGCAGCGGTCACCGGGGAGCTGCTTTTT. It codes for CASSLAAVTGELLF.